The clone carrying this T cell receptor beta chain turned up a few times. Its specificity is not known. The sample is drawn from a study of T-cell memory formation after mild COVID-19. Study results and limitations: The study detected some responding clones in pre-infection memory, suggesting cross-reactive memory joined.

MiXCR, run by TCRdb on the 5' RACE reads, gives a single entry per CDR3 protein. The sample lists over 120,000 distinct CDR3 sequences, 15% to 20% occurring once. The germline V gene has CDR1 SEHNR and CDR2 FQNEAQ (reference sequence). V gave up 4 bases and J gave up 1 base, with 13 bases separating them. CDR3 length: 15 residues. Material for sequencing was PBMCs or a T cell subset sorted from them (not recorded which). This rearrangement joins TRBV7-9 to TRBJ1-1; the D is unclear. The clonotype was recovered from an adult woman who had mild COVID-19 (a few samples of this study predate the infection). Cell type and time point are not known. CDR3: CASSSQGFQNTEAFF. The CDR3 nucleotides read TGTGCCAGCAGCTCACAAGGGTTCCAGAACACTGAAGCTTTCTTT.